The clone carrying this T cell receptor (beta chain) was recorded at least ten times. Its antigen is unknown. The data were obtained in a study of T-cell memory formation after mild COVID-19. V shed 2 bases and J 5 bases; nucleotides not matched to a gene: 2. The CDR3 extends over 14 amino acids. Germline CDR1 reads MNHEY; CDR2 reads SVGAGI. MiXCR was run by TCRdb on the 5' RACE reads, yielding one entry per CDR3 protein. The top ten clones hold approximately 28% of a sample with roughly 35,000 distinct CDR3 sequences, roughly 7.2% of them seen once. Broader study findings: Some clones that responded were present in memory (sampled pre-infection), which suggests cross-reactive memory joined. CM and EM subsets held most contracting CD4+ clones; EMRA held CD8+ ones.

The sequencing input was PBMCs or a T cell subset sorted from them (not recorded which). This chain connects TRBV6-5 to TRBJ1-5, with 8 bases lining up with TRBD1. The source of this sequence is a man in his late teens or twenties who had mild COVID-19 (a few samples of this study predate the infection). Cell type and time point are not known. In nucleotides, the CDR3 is TGTGCCAGCAGTTACGCAGGGGGCGATCAGCCCCAGCATTTT. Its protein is CASSYAGGDQPQHF.